The 5 T cell receptor beta chains in this list originate from one sample, sequenced in a study of T cell responses to AZD1222 COVID-19 vaccine. Method: immunoSEQ multiplex PCR; TCRdb's copy keeps in-frame clones and lacks some. The table shows about 150,000 clones, with over 75% occurring only once. Sequencing used peripheral blood, obtained on day 0 of AZD1222 vaccination. The source is an adult in good health.

The V call is TRBV5-4, the J call TRBJ2-3; no clear D. Germline V gives CDR1 SGHNT, CDR2 YYREEE (reference sequence). The CDR3 sequence is 13 residues long. The V and J ends lost 0 bases and 3 bases respectively, with 5 bases between them. The CDR3 nucleotides read TGTGCCAGCAGCTTGGAACAGACAGATACGCAGTATTTT. This encodes CASSLEQTDTQYF. Supplemented by reference TRBV5-4 and TRBJ2-3, the full variable domain reads ETGVTQSPTHLIKTRGQQVTLRCSSQSGHNTVSWYQQALGQGPQFIFQYYREEENGRGNFPPRFSGLQFPNYSSELNVNALELDDSALYLCASSLEQTDTQYFGPGTRLTVL.

The chain links TRBV27 to TRBJ1-2; 7 positions match TRBD1. The CDR3 runs to 15 residues. Germline-derived CDR1 and CDR2 are MNHEY and SMNVEV (reference sequence). The junction had 14 bases not matched to a gene; V was cut back by 6 bases and J by 7 bases. This chain's CDR3 is CASSQSYRQGSGYTF. The CDR3, as DNA: TGTGCCAGCAGCCAAAGTTATCGACAGGGTAGTGGCTACACCTTC.

The chain recombines TRBV12-3 or TRBV12-4 with TRBJ1-3; D uncertain. V lost 7 bases and J lost 4, with 11 bases in between. This CDR3 region has 13 residues. The CDR3 loop is CASTTRHGNTIYF. The CDR3 DNA follows: TGTGCCAGCACCACCAGACACGGAAACACCATATATTTT.

The V call is TRBV4-3, the J call TRBJ1-2, with 7 bases that match TRBD1. This CDR3 is 15 amino acids long. Looked up from germline, CDR1 is LGHNA and CDR2 is YSLEER. With 4 bases clipped from V and 4 bases from J, the junction kept 9 bases outside the gene matches. The CDR3 region is CASSPGQKRTYGYTF. In DNA, the CDR3 is TGCGCCAGCAGCCCGGGACAGAAGAGGACCTATGGCTACACCTTC.

This chain connects TRBV9 to TRBJ1-2; 7 bases fit TRBD1. The germline CDR1 and CDR2 sequences are SGDLS and YYNGEE. V lost 3 bases, J lost 8 bases, and 7 bases stayed unmatched. The CDR3 consists of 13 residues. The DNA of the CDR3 is TGTGCCAGCAGCGCGAGACAGGGTGGCGGCTACACCTTC. Translating gives CASSARQGGGYTF.